This TCR beta chain was identified in a study of shared clonotypes between healthy human individuals. A remark on this clone: Its antigen is not known.

The CDR3 covers 11 residues. Per the germline V gene, CDR1 is MDHEN and CDR2 is SYDVKM. V was clipped by 6 bases and J by 5 bases, with 7 bases between them. Study-level results: Generation probabilities were higher for clonotypes shared across all four sorted-subset donors than for unshared ones. Naive subsets generally had larger estimated richness than memory subsets.

Among the donors, all were Caucasian adults who lived in Nashville, Tennessee. At the deep level, the assay was run. Data came from immunoSEQ multiplex PCR; TCRdb stores just in-frame clones and leaves some out. The data show around 1.6 million clones, around 98% seen once. The chain uses TRBV28 and TRBJ1-2; D is unclear. The source is a man under 40 in good health. Sequencing was performed on naive CD4+ T cells sorted from blood. Specified subset: CD45RA+ positively selected. The CDR3 spells CASRAVYGYTF. In DNA form, the CDR3 reads TGTGCCAGCAGGGCAGTTTATGGCTACACCTTC.